The 13 T cell receptor beta chains listed next were all sequenced from one sample in a study of T cells in Graves' hyperthyroidism and ophthalmopathy. Amplification yielded TCR beta CDR3 regions, with RNA transcripts as the source. The HTBI primer set was used in a first-round RT-PCR of the TCR CDR3. TCRdb processed the multiplex PCR reads anew with MiXCR; each CDR3 protein has one entry. The sample records over 450,000 distinct CDR3 sequences, roughly 15% being singletons. Sequenced: blood. All receptors come from a woman in her late teens or twenties with Graves' ophthalmopathy.

CDR3 nucleotides: TGCAGTGCTAGAGATTATAGGAGGGGAGGCGAGCAGTACTTC. It translates to CSARDYRRGGEQYF. The J gene is TRBJ2-7, the V gene TRBV20-1; possible D gene TRBD2, 6 bases. The CDR3 is 14 residues long. The germline V gene encodes CDR1 DFQATT and CDR2 SNEGSKA (reference sequence). V lost 0 bases, J lost 6 bases, and 15 bases lay in between.

As for this clonotype: A far larger clone is one base from this, pointing to a likely read error. The V call is TRBV12-3 or TRBV12-4, the J call TRBJ2-1, with 7 nucleotides matching TRBD1. There are 15 residues in the CDR3. CDR3 loop: CAGSPDRSSYNEQFF. The CDR3 nucleotides read TGTGCCGGCAGCCCGGACAGGAGCTCCTACAATGAGCAGTTCTTC.

This clonotype has just a few counts. The gene calls are TRBV20-1 and TRBJ2-1; 9 bases agree with TRBD1. The CDR3 contains 14 residues. Trimming removed 5 bases from V and 7 bases from J; junction bases left unmatched: 9. Per the germline V gene, CDR1 is DFQATT and CDR2 is SNEGSKA (reference sequence). The CDR3 protein is CSAVTGGGPNEQFF. The CDR3 nucleotides read TGCAGTGCTGTGACAGGGGGAGGACCGAATGAGCAGTTCTTC.

At least ten counts were recorded for this clonotype. The rearrangement joins TRBV28 to TRBJ2-5; no reliable D call. The CDR3 runs to 14 residues. V was shortened by 3 bases and J by 5 bases, with 13 bases between the two germline ends. Looked up from germline, CDR1 is MDHEN and CDR2 is SYDVKM. The DNA for the CDR3 is TGTGCCAGCAGTTTGGATGCCGCACTCGAGACCCAGTACTTC. This sequence encodes CASSLDAALETQYF.

This clonotype was observed a few times. This chain joins TRBV9 and TRBJ2-1; 8 bases fit TRBD2. V dropped 3 bases and J dropped 6; count of bases not matched to a gene: 8. Germline loops: CDR1 SGDLS, CDR2 YYNGEE. CDR3 length: 15 amino acids. This CDR3 is CASSGGLGGGNEQFF. Here the CDR3 DNA reads TGTGCCAGCAGCGGGGGACTAGGTGGGGGCAATGAGCAGTTCTTC.

This clonotype was detected ten times or more. V gene TRBV28 combines with J gene TRBJ2-1; D gene uncertain. Trimming shortened V by 8 bases and J by 7 bases, and 9 bases separated the two germline ends. Per germline, CDR1 MDHEN and CDR2 SYDVKM. This CDR3 has 11 amino acids. The CDR3 reads CASGQRNEQFF. The CDR3 nucleotides are TGTGCCAGCGGCCAGAGAAATGAGCAGTTCTTC.

About this clonotype: Possible read error: a much larger clone is one base away. V is TRBV27 and J is TRBJ1-5; D not certain. The length of the CDR3 is 13 residues. CDR1 MNHEY and CDR2 SMNVEV come from the germline V gene (reference sequence). CDR3 coding DNA: TGTGCCAACAGTTCAGAAAACAATCAGCCCCAGCATTTT. Translated: CANSSENNQPQHF.

About this clonotype itself: Possible read error: a much larger clone is one base away. V and J are TRBV30 and TRBJ1-3; D not resolved. Per germline, CDR1 GTSNPN and CDR2 SVGIG (reference sequence). Trimming took off 5 bases at V and 5 bases at J, with 19 bases between the two ends. The CDR3 has 15 amino acids. The CDR3 is CAWAATPSSRNTIYF. CDR3 in DNA: TGTGCCTGGGCGGCCACGCCGTCGAGTAGAAACACCATATATTTT.

The chain has TRBV6-1 and TRBJ2-7; D is perhaps TRBD1 or TRBD2 (5 bases each). The germline V and J ends were trimmed by 4 bases and 2 bases, with 15 bases remaining between them. Germline V CDR1 and CDR2: MNHNS, SASEGT. The CDR3 spans 15 residues. This CDR3 is CASSAPGRVAYEQYF. The CDR3 bases are TGTGCCAGCAGTGCCCCAGGGAGAGTAGCCTACGAGCAGTACTTC.

In this sample, this clonotype turned up a few times. V gene TRBV6-1 combines with J gene TRBJ2-4; 8 nucleotides align to TRBD1. The CDR3 has 14 residues. With 8 bases clipped from V and 6 bases from J, the junction kept 9 bases outside the gene matches. CDR1 is MNHNS and CDR2 is SASEGT in the germline V gene. CDR3 nucleotide sequence: TGTGCCAGCTCGTCGGACAGGGCTGGAAACATTCAGTACTTC. Its translation is CASSSDRAGNIQYF.

This clonotype was detected ten times or more. The rearrangement uses TRBV6-1 and TRBJ2-3, with a weak D call TRBD2 (6 bases). Trimming shortened V by 2 bases and J by 3 bases, and 12 bases separated the two germline ends. The CDR3 has 15 amino acids. CDR1 MNHNS and CDR2 SASEGT come from the germline V gene. CDR3 residues: CASSETVGTTDTQYF. In DNA form, the CDR3 reads TGTGCCAGCAGTGAAACTGTAGGGACTACAGATACGCAGTATTTT.

Comments on this clonotype: The junction does not match germline at one end; this may be a read error. The CDR3 DNA follows: TGTGCCTGCAGTGGGGACAGGTTAGGAAACACCATATATTTT. Protein sequence: CACSGDRLGNTIYF. The genes are TRBV2 and TRBJ1-3, with 8 bases that match TRBD1. Germline CDR1 reads SNHLY; CDR2 reads FYNNEI. This CDR3 region has 14 residues.

The chain is built from TRBV6-9 and TRBJ1-6; D is possibly TRBD1 (6 bases). Germline CDR1 MNHGY, CDR2 SVAAGI. V lost 3 bases and J lost 13, with 16 bases in between. The CDR3 consists of 14 residues. Here the CDR3 DNA reads TGTGCCAGCAGTTACGTAGGGGACATCTACCCCCTCCACTTT. This encodes CASSYVGDIYPLHF.